These 32 T cell receptor beta chains came from one sample sequenced in a study of graft-versus-host responses after intestinal transplantation. The antigens for these receptors are not known. Using immunoSEQ multiplex PCR, the repertoire was profiled, and TCRdb retains in-frame clones only, with some absent. Of about 88,000 clones listed, over 90% are singletons. Sequencing used unstimulated CD4+ T cells sorted from spleen or lymph node cells, obtained before transplant. The source is a human donor who was the organ donor for an intestinal transplant.

This chain links TRBV4-2 with TRBJ2-7; 10 nucleotides agree with TRBD2. The CDR3 runs 17 residues. The V and J ends lost 0 bases and 0 bases, in that order; junction bases with no gene match: 5. The germline gives CDR1 LGHNA, CDR2 YNFKEQ. The CDR3 coding sequence is TGTGCCAGCAGCCAAGAACGAGCGGGGGGGCTCTCCTACGAGCAGTACTTC. This codes for CASSQERAGGLSYEQYF.

This chain connects TRBV9 to TRBJ1-4, with D hard to call. Germline values: CDR1 SGDLS, CDR2 YYNGEE. V was cut by 1 base and J by 5 bases, with 12 bases left in between. CDR3 length: 15 residues. CDR3 bases: TGTGCCAGCAGCGTAATGGCAGGACCGAATGAAAAACTGTTTTTT. This encodes CASSVMAGPNEKLFF.

The chain carries TRBV6-5 and TRBJ1-5; D is uncertain. Deletions cut 0 bases from V and 5 bases from J, with 8 bases between. CDR1 MNHEY and CDR2 SVGAGI come from the germline V gene. The CDR3 loop spans 14 amino acids. CDR3 amino acids: CASSYSQDYQPQHF. CDR3 bases: TGTGCCAGCAGTTACTCGCAGGATTATCAGCCCCAGCATTTT.

Comment on this clone: Sequence at one end of the junction differs from germline and may be a read error. This chain links TRBV5-5 with TRBJ1-1; 9 bases fit TRBD1. CDR1 is SGHKS, CDR2 YYEKEE, per germline (reference sequence). The CDR3 is made up of 14 amino acids. CDR3 nucleotides: TGTGCCAGCAGTTGGGACAGGGCGGGCACTGAAGCTTCCTTT. As protein: CASSWDRAGTEASF.

The chain carries TRBV7-3 and TRBJ1-1, with 8 bases identical to TRBD1. The CDR3 runs 14 residues. Germline V gives CDR1 SGHTA, CDR2 FQGTGA. V gave up 6 bases and J gave up 5 bases; unmatched junction bases: 8. The CDR3 coding sequence is TGTGCCAGCAGTCGGGGTGGACAGGGTACTGAAGCTTTCTTT. Amino acid sequence: CASSRGGQGTEAFF.

The chain has TRBV10-3 and TRBJ1-2; D is perhaps TRBD1 (5 bases). V was clipped by 7 bases and J by 4 bases, with 16 bases between them. This CDR3 is 14 amino acids long. Per germline, CDR1 ENHRY and CDR2 SYGVKD. This CDR3 is CAITEGPLIYGYTF. The CDR3 DNA sequence: TGTGCCATCACCGAGGGACCACTGATCTATGGCTACACCTTC.

The chain is built from TRBV5-1 and TRBJ2-3; D is perhaps TRBD2 (6 bases). Trimming cost V 4 bases and J 1 base, with 16 bases left between them. The CDR3 has 16 amino acids. From germline, CDR1 is SGHRS and CDR2 YFSETQ. CDR3 nucleotides: TGCGCCAGCAGCCACGGCATTTGGGGGGGCACAGATACGCAGTATTTT. This translates into CASSHGIWGGTDTQYF.

The chain links TRBV7-9 to TRBJ2-5; no clear D. Deletions cut 5 bases from V and 5 bases from J, with 9 bases between. This CDR3 region has 12 residues. Germline CDR1 and CDR2: SEHNR and FQNEAQ (reference sequence). The CDR3 here is CASSPTTETQYF. In nucleotides, the CDR3 is TGTGCCAGCAGCCCAACTACGGAGACCCAGTACTTC.

The chain recombines TRBV29-1 with TRBJ1-4, with TRBD1 identical over 8 bases. The length of the CDR3 is 14 residues. Germline V gene data show CDR1 as SQVTM and CDR2 as ANQGSEA. V shed 5 bases, J shed 6 bases, and the junction held 8 bases outside the gene matches. CDR3 sequence: CSVYGTGLHEKLFF. The CDR3 nucleotides are TGCAGCGTTTATGGGACAGGCCTTCATGAAAAACTGTTTTTT.

The CDR3 DNA sequence: TGCGCCAGCAGCTTGACCCCTCTAGCCAAAAACATTCAGTACTTC. Its protein is CASSLTPLAKNIQYF. The rearrangement links TRBV5-1 to TRBJ2-4; no clear D. Trimming shortened V by 1 base and J by 0 bases, and 8 bases separated the two germline ends. The CDR3 runs 15 residues. Germline CDR1 is SGHRS and CDR2 is YFSETQ.

The rearrangement joins TRBV6-5 to TRBJ2-7, with a possible D match to TRBD1 (5 bases). The CDR3 is 16 amino acids. Germline V gives CDR1 MNHEY, CDR2 SVGAGI. V was clipped by 3 bases and J by 5 bases, with 20 bases between them. Here the CDR3 reads CASSYRAGSPRHEQYF. CDR3 DNA sequence: TGTGCCAGCAGTTATCGAGCAGGGTCCCCTAGGCACGAGCAGTACTTC.

The CDR3 is CASSQAGTGKDEQYF. CDR3 nucleotide sequence: TGCGCCAGCAGCCAAGCCGGGACAGGGAAAGATGAGCAGTACTTC. The genes are TRBV4-3 and TRBJ2-7, with TRBD1 identical over 9 bases. V lost 1 base and J lost 7; bases outside the gene matches: 8. Germline assignment: CDR1 LGHNA and CDR2 YSLEER. CDR3 length: 15 residues.

V usage is TRBV6-1 and J usage is TRBJ1-5; 8 nucleotides agree with TRBD1. This CDR3 spans 12 amino acids. V dropped 2 bases and J dropped 13; count of bases not matched to a gene: 4. Germline V gene lookup returns CDR1 MNHNS and CDR2 SASEGT. Written as DNA, the CDR3 is TGTGCCAGCAGTGAAAGGGGGGACAGGCAGCATTTT. Protein product: CASSERGDRQHF.

In its sample, this clone was seen once. This chain joins TRBV5-1 and TRBJ1-5; no reliable D call. The CDR3 spans 12 residues. The V end lost 0 bases, the J end lost 7 bases, and 5 bases lay between the germline ends. The germline V gene encodes CDR1 SGHRS and CDR2 YFSETQ. The CDR3 nucleotides read TGCGCCAGCAGCTTGGCCGGGCAGCCCCAGCATTTT. Protein product: CASSLAGQPQHF.

V is TRBV5-1 and J is TRBJ2-3, with 8 bases that match TRBD1. This CDR3 has 15 amino acids. V trimming: 2 bases; J trimming: 5 bases; junction bases outside the gene matches: 7. Germline CDR1 and CDR2: SGHRS and YFSETQ. In nucleotides, the CDR3 is TGCGCCAGCAGCTTCCAGGGGGCCTTTCGAGATACGCAGTATTTT. Its translation is CASSFQGAFRDTQYF.

This rearrangement joins TRBV6-5 to TRBJ2-7; 7 bases align to TRBD1. Germline CDR1 is MNHEY and CDR2 is SVGAGI. This CDR3 spans 15 amino acids. Trimming took 2 bases from V and 0 from J; bases not matched to a gene: 4. Written as DNA, the CDR3 is TGTGCCAGCAGTTACACGACAGGGAGCTCCTACGAGCAGTACTTC. Protein: CASSYTTGSSYEQYF.

V and J are TRBV6-5 and TRBJ1-5; TRBD1 might be the D (6 bases). The CDR3 loop spans 15 amino acids. V lost 10 bases, J lost 7 bases, and 23 bases lay in between. The germline V gene encodes CDR1 MNHEY and CDR2 SVGAGI. The DNA of the CDR3 is TGTGCCACCTCCGTTGATGGGGGCTACGTGCAGCCCCAGCATTTT. It encodes CATSVDGGYVQPQHF.

The chain recombines TRBV6-6 with TRBJ1-1, with D perhaps TRBD1 (6 bases). Germline V gene sequence: CDR1 MNHNY, CDR2 SVGAGI (reference sequence). The V and J ends lost 2 bases and 3 bases respectively, with 10 bases between them. This CDR3 is built from 14 residues. The CDR3 DNA sequence: TGTGCCAGCAGTTACGGGGGCGCGGACACTGAAGCTTTCTTT. It translates to CASSYGGADTEAFF.

The rearrangement joins TRBV7-2 to TRBJ2-1; 10 bases map to TRBD1. The CDR3 extends over 15 amino acids. Germline V gene sequence: CDR1 SGHTA, CDR2 FQGNSA. Germline trimming cut 6 bases from V and 1 base from J; bases unmatched to any gene: 3. The chain's CDR3 is CASSWDRGSYNEQFF. CDR3 in DNA: TGTGCCAGCAGTTGGGACAGGGGATCCTACAATGAGCAGTTCTTC.

Of note for this clone: This sample also contains other DNA sequences that code for the same CDR3. The gene calls are TRBV7-2 and TRBJ2-5, with D perhaps TRBD2 (7 bases). V lost 2 bases to trimming and J lost 2 bases, with 24 bases between them. Germline-derived CDR1 and CDR2 are SGHTA and FQGNSA. CDR3 length equals 19 residues. CDR3 amino acids: CASSLMSAAGGGPQETQYF. The CDR3 coding sequence is TGTGCCAGCAGCTTAATGTCGGCCGCTGGCGGGGGCCCACAAGAGACCCAGTACTTC.

This clone showed up just once. The genes are TRBV10-3 and TRBJ2-3; D gene uncertain. This CDR3 is 12 amino acids long. Germline V CDR1 and CDR2: ENHRY, SYGVKD. Trimming removed 0 bases at V and 4 bases at J, with 2 bases between. The CDR3, as DNA: TGTGCCATCAGTGAGTCGTCAGATACGCAGTATTTT. Amino acids: CAISESSDTQYF.

This clone was picked up a small number of times. The V call is TRBV6-1, the J call TRBJ1-2; tentative D call: TRBD1 (5 bases). CDR1 MNHNS and CDR2 SASEGT come from the germline V gene. CDR3 size: 13 residues. Trimming took off 6 bases at V and 4 bases at J, with 12 bases between the two ends. CDR3 amino acids: CASRGVVGYGYTF. CDR3 in DNA: TGTGCCAGCAGAGGGGTGGTCGGCTATGGCTACACCTTC.

The J gene is TRBJ2-5, the V gene TRBV11-3, with 9 bases identical to TRBD1. The CDR3 has 18 amino acids. Germline trimming cut 3 bases from V and 1 base from J; bases unmatched to any gene: 12. From germline, CDR1 is SGHNT and CDR2 YENEEA. The CDR3, as DNA: TGTGCCAGCAGCTTTAGTATGGAACCGGGACAGGGCCAAGAGACCCAGTACTTC. Translated, it gives CASSFSMEPGQGQETQYF.

The chain recombines TRBV2 with TRBJ1-3, with a possible D match to TRBD1 (5 bases). The CDR3 spans 15 residues. The germline CDR1 and CDR2 sequences are SNHLY and FYNNEI. Between the trimmed V and J ends, which lost 6 bases and 0 bases, there was a span of 12 bases. The CDR3 loop is CASRRGLSSGNTIYF. The CDR3 nucleotides are TGTGCCAGCAGGAGGGGACTGTCCTCTGGAAACACCATATATTTT.

The CDR3 DNA reads TGTGCCAGCTCACCACCGAGCAGGGGGTCCTACGAGCAGTACTTC. Amino acids: CASSPPSRGSYEQYF. The chain combines TRBV18 with TRBJ2-7; 7 nucleotides align to TRBD1. Trimming at V came to 0 bases and at J to 1 base, leaving 3 bases not matched to a gene. The germline V gene encodes CDR1 KGHSH and CDR2 LQKENI. CDR3 length: 15 amino acids.

The chain is built from TRBV11-2 and TRBJ2-7; TRBD1 is a possible D gene (5 bases). Trimming shortened V by 5 bases and J by 6 bases, and 11 bases separated the two germline ends. This CDR3 comprises 12 residues. Germline CDR1 SGHAT, CDR2 FQNNGV. The CDR3 spells CASSTGIGEQYF. CDR3 DNA sequence: TGTGCCAGCAGCACAGGTATTGGCGAGCAGTACTTC.

V usage is TRBV20-1 and J usage is TRBJ2-5; D not certain. V was cut by 3 bases and J by 5 bases, with 7 bases left in between. The germline CDR1 and CDR2 sequences are DFQATT and SNEGSKA (reference sequence). This CDR3 comprises 11 residues. The CDR3 nucleotides are TGCAGTGCTAGGGTAGGGGAGACCCAGTACTTC. This encodes CSARVGETQYF.

The rearrangement links TRBV5-1 to TRBJ2-2; 9 nucleotides agree with TRBD1. V lost 4 bases and J lost 7; bases outside the gene matches: 11. Looked up from germline, CDR1 is SGHRS and CDR2 is YFSETQ. CDR3 length equals 16 residues. CDR3 coding DNA: TGCGCCAGCAGCCGCCGGGCGGGACAGGGAGACGGGGAGCTGTTTTTT. It codes for CASSRRAGQGDGELFF.

As for this clone: The same CDR3 is also encoded by other DNA sequences in this sample. The rearrangement uses TRBV5-1 and TRBJ1-1; no reliable D call. Trimming pared 0 bases from V and 1 base from J, leaving 4 bases between. Germline V CDR1 and CDR2: SGHRS, YFSETQ. The CDR3 runs 13 residues. CDR3 nucleotide sequence: TGCGCCAGCAGCTTGGGTGGGAACACTGAAGCTTTCTTT. This codes for CASSLGGNTEAFF.

The rearrangement uses TRBV28 and TRBJ1-1, with D maybe TRBD1 (6 bases). The CDR3 sequence is 11 residues long. The V end was cut by 3 bases, the J end by 11 bases, with 10 bases between. Germline V lookup: CDR1 MDHEN, CDR2 SYDVKM. This CDR3 is CASSFNRGAFF. The CDR3 nucleotides are TGTGCCAGCAGTTTCAATAGGGGGGCTTTCTTT. Looking up the rest from reference TRBV28 and TRBJ1-1 gives the full variable domain: DVKVTQSSRYLVKRTGEKVFLECVQDMDHENMFWYRQDPGLGLRLIYFSYDVKMKEKGDIPEGYSVSREKKERFSLILESASTNQTSMYLCASSFNRGAFFGQGTRLTVV.

The genes are TRBV15 and TRBJ2-1; weak D call: TRBD1 (6 bases). The CDR3 consists of 16 residues. Germline values: CDR1 LNHNV, CDR2 YYDKDF (reference sequence). Trimming pared 8 bases from V and 1 base from J, leaving 18 bases between. CDR3 loop: CATLTRTGLSYNEQFF. The CDR3 DNA reads TGTGCCACCCTTACCCGCACAGGGTTATCCTACAATGAGCAGTTCTTC. Together with reference TRBV15 and TRBJ2-1, the CDR3 gives the full variable domain: DAMVIQNPRYQVTQFGKPVTLSCSQTLNHNVMYWYQQKSSQAPKLLFHYYDKDFNNEADTPDNFQSRRPNTSFCFLDIRSPGLGDTAMYLCATLTRTGLSYNEQFFGPGTRLTVL.

V usage is TRBV7-6 and J usage is TRBJ2-5; 8 nucleotides agree with TRBD1. This CDR3 is built from 14 residues. In germline, CDR1 is SGHVS, CDR2 FNYEAQ. After removal of 5 bases from V and 0 bases from J, the junction contained 2 bases not matched to a gene. CDR3 in DNA: TGTGCCAGCAGCCCGGACAGGGACCAAGAGACCCAGTACTTC. It codes for CASSPDRDQETQYF.